This T cell receptor beta chain was documented in a study of cytomegalovirus exposure and HLA in healthy donors. The PCR made use of 60 Vbeta and 13 Jbeta primers. Repertoires were generated with immunoSEQ multiplex PCR, while TCRdb's copy carries only in-frame clones and drops some. The sample shows roughly 100,000 clones, about three quarters of them seen only once. This CDR3 has 13 amino acids. V lost 8 bases and J lost 7; bases outside the gene matches: 7. Germline CDR1 reads MNHNY; CDR2 reads SVGAGI (reference sequence). V gene TRBV6-6 combines with J gene TRBJ1-5, with TRBD1 matching 8 bases. Sequenced: PBMCs. The TCR was taken from a male donor in good health and CMV-seronegative. The CDR3 protein is CASSGGPTQPQHF. The DNA of the CDR3 is TGTGCCAGCTCAGGGGGCCCAACCCAGCCCCAGCATTTT.